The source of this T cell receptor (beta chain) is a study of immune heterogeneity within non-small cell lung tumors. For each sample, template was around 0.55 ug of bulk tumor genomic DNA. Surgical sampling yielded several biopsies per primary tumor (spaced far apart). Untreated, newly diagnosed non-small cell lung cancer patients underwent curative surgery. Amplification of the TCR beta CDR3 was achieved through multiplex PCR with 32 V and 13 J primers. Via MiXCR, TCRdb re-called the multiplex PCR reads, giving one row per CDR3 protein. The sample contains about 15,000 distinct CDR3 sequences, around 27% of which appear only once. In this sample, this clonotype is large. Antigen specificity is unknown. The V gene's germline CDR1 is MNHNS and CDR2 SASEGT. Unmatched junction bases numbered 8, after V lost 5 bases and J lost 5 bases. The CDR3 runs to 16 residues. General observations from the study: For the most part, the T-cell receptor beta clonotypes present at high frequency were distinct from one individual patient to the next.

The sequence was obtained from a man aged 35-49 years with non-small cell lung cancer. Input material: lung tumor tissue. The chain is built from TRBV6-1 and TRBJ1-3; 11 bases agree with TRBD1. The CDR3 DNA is TGTGCCAGCAGTTTCGGGACAGGGGGAGGAAGAAACACCATATATTTT. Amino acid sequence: CASSFGTGGGRNTIYF.